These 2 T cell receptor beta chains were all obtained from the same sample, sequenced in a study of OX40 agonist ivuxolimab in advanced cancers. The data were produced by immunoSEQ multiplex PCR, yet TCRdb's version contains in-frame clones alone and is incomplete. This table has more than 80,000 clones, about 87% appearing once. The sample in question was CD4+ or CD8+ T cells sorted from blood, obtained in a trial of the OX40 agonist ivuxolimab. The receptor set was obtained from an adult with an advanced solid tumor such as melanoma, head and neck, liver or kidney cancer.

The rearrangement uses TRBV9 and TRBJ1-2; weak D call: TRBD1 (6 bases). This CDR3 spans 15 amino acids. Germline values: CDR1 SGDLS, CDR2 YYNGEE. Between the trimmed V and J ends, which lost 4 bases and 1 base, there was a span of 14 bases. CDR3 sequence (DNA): TGTGCCAGCAGCCTCAGCGGGGGCCTTAACTATGGCTACACCTTC. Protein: CASSLSGGLNYGYTF.

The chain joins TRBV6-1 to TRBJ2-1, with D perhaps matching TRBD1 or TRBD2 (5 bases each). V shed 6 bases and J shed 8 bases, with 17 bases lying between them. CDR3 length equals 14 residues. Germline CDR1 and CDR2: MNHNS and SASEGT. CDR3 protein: CASRGVMRGHEQFF. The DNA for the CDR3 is TGTGCCAGCAGGGGGGTGATGAGGGGTCATGAGCAGTTCTTC.